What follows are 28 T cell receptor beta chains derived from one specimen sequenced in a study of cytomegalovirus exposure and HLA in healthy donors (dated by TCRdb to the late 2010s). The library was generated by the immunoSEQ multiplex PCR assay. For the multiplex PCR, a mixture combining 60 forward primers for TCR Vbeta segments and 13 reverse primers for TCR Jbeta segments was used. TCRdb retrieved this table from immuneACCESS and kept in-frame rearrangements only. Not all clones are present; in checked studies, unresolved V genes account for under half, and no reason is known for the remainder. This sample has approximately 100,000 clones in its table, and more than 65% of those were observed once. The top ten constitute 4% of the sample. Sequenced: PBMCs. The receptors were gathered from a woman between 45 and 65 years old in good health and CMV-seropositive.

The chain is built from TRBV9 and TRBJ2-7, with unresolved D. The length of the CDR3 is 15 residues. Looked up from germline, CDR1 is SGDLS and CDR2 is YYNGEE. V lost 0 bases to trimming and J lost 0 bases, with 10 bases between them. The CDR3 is CASSVGDGFSYEQYF. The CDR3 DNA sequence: TGTGCCAGCAGCGTAGGAGACGGGTTCTCCTACGAGCAGTACTTC.

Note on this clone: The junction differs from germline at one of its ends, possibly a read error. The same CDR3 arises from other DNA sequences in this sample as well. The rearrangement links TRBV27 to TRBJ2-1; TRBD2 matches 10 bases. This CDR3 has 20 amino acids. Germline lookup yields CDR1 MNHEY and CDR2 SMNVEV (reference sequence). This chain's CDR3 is CASSMGAGTSDPLPYNEQFF. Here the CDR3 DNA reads TGTGCTAGCAGTATGGGAGCCGGGACTAGCGATCCCCTGCCTTACAATGAGCAGTTCTTC.

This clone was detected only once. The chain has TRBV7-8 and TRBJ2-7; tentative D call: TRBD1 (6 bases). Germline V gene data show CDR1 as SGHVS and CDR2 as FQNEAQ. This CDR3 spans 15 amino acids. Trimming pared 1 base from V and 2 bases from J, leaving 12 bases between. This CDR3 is CASSLGPGQTYEQYF. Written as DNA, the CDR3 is TGTGCCAGCAGCTTAGGGCCGGGACAAACCTACGAGCAGTACTTC.

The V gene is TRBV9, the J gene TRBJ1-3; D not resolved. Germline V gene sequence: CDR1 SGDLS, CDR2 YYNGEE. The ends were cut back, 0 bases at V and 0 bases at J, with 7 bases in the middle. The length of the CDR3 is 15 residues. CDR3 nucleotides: TGTGCCAGCAGCGTAGCCGGGAACTCTGGAAACACCATATATTTT. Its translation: CASSVAGNSGNTIYF.

Here the CDR3 reads CASSDPEGTGKETQYF. The CDR3 DNA follows: TGCGCCAGCAGTGACCCCGAGGGGACAGGGAAAGAGACCCAGTACTTC. The J gene is TRBJ2-5, the V gene TRBV10-2; 9 bases align to TRBD1. The CDR3 extends over 16 amino acids. The germline gives CDR1 WSHSY, CDR2 SAAADI. After removal of 3 bases from V and 3 bases from J, the junction contained 8 bases not matched to a gene.

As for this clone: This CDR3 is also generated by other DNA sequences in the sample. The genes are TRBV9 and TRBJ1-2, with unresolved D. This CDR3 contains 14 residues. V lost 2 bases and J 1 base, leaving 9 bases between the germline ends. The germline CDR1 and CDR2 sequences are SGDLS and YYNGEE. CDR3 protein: CASSVAGYNYGYTF. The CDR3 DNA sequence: TGTGCCAGCAGCGTGGCGGGCTATAACTATGGCTACACCTTC.

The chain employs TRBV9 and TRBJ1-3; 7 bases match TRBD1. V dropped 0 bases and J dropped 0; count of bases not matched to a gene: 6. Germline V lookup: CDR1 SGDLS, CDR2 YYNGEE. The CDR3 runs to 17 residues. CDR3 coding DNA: TGTGCCAGCAGCGTAGGGGCAGGGGGAAACTCTGGAAACACCATATATTTT. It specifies CASSVGAGGNSGNTIYF.

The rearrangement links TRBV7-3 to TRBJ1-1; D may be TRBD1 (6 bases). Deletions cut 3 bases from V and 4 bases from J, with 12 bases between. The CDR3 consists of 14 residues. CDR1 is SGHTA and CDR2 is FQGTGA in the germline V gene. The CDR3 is CASSFTGWTTEAFF. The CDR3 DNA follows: TGTGCCAGCAGCTTCACAGGGTGGACCACTGAAGCTTTCTTT.

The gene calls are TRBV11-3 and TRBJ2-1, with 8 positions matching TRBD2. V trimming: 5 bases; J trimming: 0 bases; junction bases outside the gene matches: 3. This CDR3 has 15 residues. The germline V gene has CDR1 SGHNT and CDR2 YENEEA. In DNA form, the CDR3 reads TGTGCCAGCAGCCAGAGCGGGGGCTCCTACAATGAGCAGTTCTTC. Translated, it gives CASSQSGGSYNEQFF.

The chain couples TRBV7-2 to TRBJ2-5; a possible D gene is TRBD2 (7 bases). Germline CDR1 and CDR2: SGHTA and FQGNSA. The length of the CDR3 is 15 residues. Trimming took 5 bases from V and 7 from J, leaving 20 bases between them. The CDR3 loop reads CASSPGGGGPGTQYF. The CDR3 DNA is TGTGCCAGCAGCCCCGGCGGCGGGGGCCCGGGGACCCAGTACTTC.

The CDR3 nucleotides are TGTGCCAGCAGCTTAGGGGACAGGGCCCCCGGGGAGCTGTTTTTT. Its translation is CASSLGDRAPGELFF. This chain links TRBV13 with TRBJ2-2; TRBD1 matches 8 bases. Germline CDR1 is PRHDT and CDR2 is FYEKMQ (reference sequence). The CDR3 is made up of 15 amino acids. Germline trimming cut 0 bases from V and 6 bases from J; bases unmatched to any gene: 3.

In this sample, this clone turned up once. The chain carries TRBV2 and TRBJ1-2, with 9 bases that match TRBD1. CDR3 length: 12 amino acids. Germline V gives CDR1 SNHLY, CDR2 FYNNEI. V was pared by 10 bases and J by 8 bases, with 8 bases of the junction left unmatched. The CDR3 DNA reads TGTGCCATCCAGGGGACAGGGAACGGCTACACCTTC. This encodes CAIQGTGNGYTF.

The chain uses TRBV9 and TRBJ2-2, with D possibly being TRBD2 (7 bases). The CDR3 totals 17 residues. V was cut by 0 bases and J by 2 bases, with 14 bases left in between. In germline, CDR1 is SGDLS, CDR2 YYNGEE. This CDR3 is CASSVVPGGDNTGELFF. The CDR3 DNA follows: TGTGCCAGCAGCGTAGTGCCGGGGGGCGACAACACCGGGGAGCTGTTTTTT.

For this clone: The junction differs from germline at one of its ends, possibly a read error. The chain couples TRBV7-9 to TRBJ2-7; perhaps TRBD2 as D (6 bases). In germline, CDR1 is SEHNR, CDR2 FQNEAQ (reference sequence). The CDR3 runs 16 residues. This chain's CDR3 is CSSSLARGGVSYEQYF. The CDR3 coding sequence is TGTTCCAGCAGCTTAGCGCGAGGCGGGGTCTCCTACGAGCAGTACTTC.

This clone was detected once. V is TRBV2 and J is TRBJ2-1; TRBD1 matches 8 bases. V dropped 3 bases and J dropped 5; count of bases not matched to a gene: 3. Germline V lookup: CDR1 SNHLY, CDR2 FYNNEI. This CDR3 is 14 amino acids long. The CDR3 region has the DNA TGTGCCAGCAGTGACAGGGGGCTAGACAATGAGCAGTTCTTC. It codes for CASSDRGLDNEQFF. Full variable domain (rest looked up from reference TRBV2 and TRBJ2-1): EPEVTQTPSHQVTQMGQEVILRCVPISNHLYFYWYRQILGQKVEFLVSFYNNEISEKSEIFDDQFSVERPDGSNFTLKIRSTKLEDSAMYFCASSDRGLDNEQFFGPGTRLTVL.

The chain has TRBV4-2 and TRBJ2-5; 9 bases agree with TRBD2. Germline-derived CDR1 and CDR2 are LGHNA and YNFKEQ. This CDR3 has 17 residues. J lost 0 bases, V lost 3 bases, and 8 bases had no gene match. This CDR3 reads CASSHDTRGGDQETQYF. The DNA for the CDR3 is TGTGCCAGCAGCCATGACACCCGCGGGGGGGACCAAGAGACCCAGTACTTC.

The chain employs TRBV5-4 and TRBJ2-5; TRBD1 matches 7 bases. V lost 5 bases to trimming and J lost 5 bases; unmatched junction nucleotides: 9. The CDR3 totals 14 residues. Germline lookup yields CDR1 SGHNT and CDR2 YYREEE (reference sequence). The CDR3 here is CASSFGRGSETQYF. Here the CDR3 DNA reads TGTGCCAGCAGTTTCGGCAGGGGGTCTGAGACCCAGTACTTC.

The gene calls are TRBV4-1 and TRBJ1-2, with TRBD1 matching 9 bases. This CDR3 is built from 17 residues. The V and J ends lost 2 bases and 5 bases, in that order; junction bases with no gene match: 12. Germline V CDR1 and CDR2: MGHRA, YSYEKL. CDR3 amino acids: CASSQNNPGQGQYGYTF. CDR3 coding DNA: TGCGCCAGCAGCCAAAACAACCCGGGACAGGGCCAATATGGCTACACCTTC.

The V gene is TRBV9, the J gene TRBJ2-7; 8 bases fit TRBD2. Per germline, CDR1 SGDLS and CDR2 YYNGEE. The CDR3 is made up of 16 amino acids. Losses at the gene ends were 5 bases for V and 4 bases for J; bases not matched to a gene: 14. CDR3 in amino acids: CASSPGGPGVRYEQYF. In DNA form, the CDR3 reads TGTGCCAGCAGTCCGGGGGGGCCGGGGGTCAGGTACGAGCAGTACTTC.

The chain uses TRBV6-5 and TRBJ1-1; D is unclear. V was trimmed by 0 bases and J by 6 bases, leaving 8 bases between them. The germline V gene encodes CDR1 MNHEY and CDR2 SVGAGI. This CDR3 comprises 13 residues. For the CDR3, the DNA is TGTGCCAGCAGTTACTCGAGTCACGCTGAAGCTTTCTTT. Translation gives CASSYSSHAEAFF.

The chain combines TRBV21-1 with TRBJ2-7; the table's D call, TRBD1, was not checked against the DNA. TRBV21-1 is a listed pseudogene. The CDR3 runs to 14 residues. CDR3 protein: CASRGTGIPREQYF. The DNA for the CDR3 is TGTGCCAGCAGGGGGACAGGGATCCCCCGAGAGCAGTACTTC.

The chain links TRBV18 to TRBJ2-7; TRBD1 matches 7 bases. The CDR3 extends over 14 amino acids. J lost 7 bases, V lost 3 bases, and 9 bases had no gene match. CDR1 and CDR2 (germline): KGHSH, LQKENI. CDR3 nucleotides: TGTGCCAGCTCACCTTCGGACAGGTTCAGGGAGCAGTACTTC. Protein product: CASSPSDRFREQYF.

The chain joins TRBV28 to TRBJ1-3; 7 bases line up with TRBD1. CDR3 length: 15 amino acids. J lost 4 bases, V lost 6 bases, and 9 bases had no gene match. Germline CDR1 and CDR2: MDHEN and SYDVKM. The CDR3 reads CASSGTAVVGNTIYF. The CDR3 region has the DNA TGTGCCAGCAGCGGGACAGCGGTAGTGGGAAACACCATATATTTT.

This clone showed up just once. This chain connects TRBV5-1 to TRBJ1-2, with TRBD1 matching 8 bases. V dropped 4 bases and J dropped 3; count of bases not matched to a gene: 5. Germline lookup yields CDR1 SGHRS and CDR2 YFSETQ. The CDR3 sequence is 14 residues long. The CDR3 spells CASSDLTGDYGYTF. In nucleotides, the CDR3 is TGCGCCAGCAGCGATTTGACAGGGGACTATGGCTACACCTTC.

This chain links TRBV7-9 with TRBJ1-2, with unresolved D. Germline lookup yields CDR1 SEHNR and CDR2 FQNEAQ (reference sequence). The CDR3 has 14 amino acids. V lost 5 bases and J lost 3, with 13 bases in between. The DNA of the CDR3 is TGTGCCAGCAGCCCTCGGGAGGCGGACTATGGCTACACCTTC. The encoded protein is CASSPREADYGYTF.

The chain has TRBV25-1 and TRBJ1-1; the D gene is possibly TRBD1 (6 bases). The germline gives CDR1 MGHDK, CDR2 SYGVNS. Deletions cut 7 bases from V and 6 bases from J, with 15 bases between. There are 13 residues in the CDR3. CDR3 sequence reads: CASTARGYAEAFF. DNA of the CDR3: TGTGCCAGCACCGCCAGGGGATACGCTGAAGCTTTCTTT.

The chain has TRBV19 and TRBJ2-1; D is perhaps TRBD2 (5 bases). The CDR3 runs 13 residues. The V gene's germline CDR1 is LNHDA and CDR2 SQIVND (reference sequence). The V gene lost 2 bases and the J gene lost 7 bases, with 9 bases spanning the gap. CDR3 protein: CASSIRGPNEQFF. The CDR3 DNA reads TGTGCCAGTAGTATACGAGGGCCAAATGAGCAGTTCTTC. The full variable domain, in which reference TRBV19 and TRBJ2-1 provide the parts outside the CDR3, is DGGITQSPKYLFRKEGQNVTLSCEQNLNHDAMYWYRQDPGQGLRLIYYSQIVNDFQKGDIAEGYSVSREKKESFPLTVTSAQKNPTAFYLCASSIRGPNEQFFGPGTRLTVL.

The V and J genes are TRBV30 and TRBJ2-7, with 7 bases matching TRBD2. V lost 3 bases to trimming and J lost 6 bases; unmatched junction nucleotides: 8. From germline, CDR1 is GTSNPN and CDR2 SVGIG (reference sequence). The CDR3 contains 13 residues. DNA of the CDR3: TGTGCCTGGAGCTTAGGACTAGTAAGCGAGCAGTACTTC. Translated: CAWSLGLVSEQYF.